This T cell receptor (beta chain) appears in the sequencing data of a study of blood T cell repertoires in COVID-19. For the study at large: Sites in the United States, Italy and Spain provided acute and convalescent COVID-19 samples. PBMCs, B-cell-depleted T cells, or T cells were the source of the cDNA or gDNA that made up the material.

As originally analysed: Counts of nucleated cells, estimated from reference gene primer amplification, were obtained. TCRdb keeps only in-frame clones here, not all; method: immunoSEQ multiplex PCR. V and J calls and clone size are those listed in that table; D and trimming were worked out from the DNA. Among some 310,000 clones, 87% were seen once, and the ten largest hold 1%. Germline V gene lookup returns CDR1 SGHRS and CDR2 YFSETQ. V was pared by 5 bases and J by 8 bases, with 9 bases of the junction left unmatched. The CDR3 consists of 14 residues. V is TRBV5-1 and J is TRBJ1-2; 10 nucleotides match TRBD1. The source of this sequence is a middle-aged man with active or convalescent COVID-19. The sample comprised peripheral blood. As DNA, the CDR3 is TGCGCCAGCAGACCTGACAGGGGGCAGAGAGGCTACACCTTC. Translation: CASRPDRGQRGYTF.